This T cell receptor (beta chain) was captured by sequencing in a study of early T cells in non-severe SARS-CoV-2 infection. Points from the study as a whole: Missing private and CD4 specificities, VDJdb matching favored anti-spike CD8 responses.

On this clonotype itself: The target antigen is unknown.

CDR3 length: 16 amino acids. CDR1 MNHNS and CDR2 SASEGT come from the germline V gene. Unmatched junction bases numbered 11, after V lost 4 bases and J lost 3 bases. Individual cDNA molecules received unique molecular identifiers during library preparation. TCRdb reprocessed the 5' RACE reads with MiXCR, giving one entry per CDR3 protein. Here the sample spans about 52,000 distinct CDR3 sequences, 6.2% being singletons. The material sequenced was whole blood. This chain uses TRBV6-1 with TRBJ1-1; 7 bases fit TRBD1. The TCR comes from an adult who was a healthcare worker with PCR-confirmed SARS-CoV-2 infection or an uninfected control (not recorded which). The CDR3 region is CASSGVLGGPDTEAFF. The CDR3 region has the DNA TGTGCCAGCAGTGGAGTATTAGGGGGCCCCGACACTGAAGCTTTCTTT.